The clone carrying this T cell receptor beta chain was detected once. The CDR3 contains 14 residues. J was trimmed by 10 bases and V by 6 bases; bases with no gene match: 12. From germline, CDR1 is WSHSY and CDR2 SAAADI. This entry is derived from a study of blood T cell repertoires in COVID-19. Study-wide background: COVID-19 samples collected from the United States, Italy and Spain covered acute and convalescent phases.

Methods used by the authors: Amplifying reference gene primers gave estimates of nucleated cell counts. Using immunoSEQ multiplex PCR, the repertoire was profiled, and TCRdb retains in-frame clones only, with some absent. Clonal size and the V and J genes are those of that table, whereas D and trimming came from the DNA. Here the sample spans about 120,000 clones, around 89% being singletons. Material: peripheral blood. The clonotype comes from a human donor with acute or convalescent COVID-19. The donor label of this sample is uncertain. The gene calls are TRBV10-2 and TRBJ1-1; 9 nucleotides agree with TRBD1. The DNA for the CDR3 is TGCGCCAGCAGCAATGGACAGGGGCGATCCCGAGCTTTCTTT. This sequence encodes CASSNGQGRSRAFF.